The source of this T cell receptor (beta chain) is a study of long-term antiretroviral therapy in people with HIV. Germline V gene lookup returns CDR1 SGHDN and CDR2 FVKESK. V lost 7 bases, J lost 4 bases, and 17 bases lay in between. CDR3 length equals 14 residues. Cryopreserved PBMC samples of roughly 0.9-10 million cells were used for DNA extraction. The assay, immunoSEQ v3.0, was run at survey level. Clones were sequenced by immunoSEQ multiplex PCR, and TCRdb holds only the in-frame ones, with some missing. The sample consists of tens of thousands of clones, about 87% of them appearing once. The genes are TRBV14 and TRBJ2-7, with a weak D call TRBD1 (6 bases). The TCR comes from a woman in her forties or fifties with HIV. The specimen was unsorted PBMCs, collected approximately 2.5 years after starting antiretroviral therapy. In nucleotides, the CDR3 is TGTGCCAGCAAGCTGACAGGTGTCCGTTACGAGCAGTACTTC. Its translation is CASKLTGVRYEQYF.